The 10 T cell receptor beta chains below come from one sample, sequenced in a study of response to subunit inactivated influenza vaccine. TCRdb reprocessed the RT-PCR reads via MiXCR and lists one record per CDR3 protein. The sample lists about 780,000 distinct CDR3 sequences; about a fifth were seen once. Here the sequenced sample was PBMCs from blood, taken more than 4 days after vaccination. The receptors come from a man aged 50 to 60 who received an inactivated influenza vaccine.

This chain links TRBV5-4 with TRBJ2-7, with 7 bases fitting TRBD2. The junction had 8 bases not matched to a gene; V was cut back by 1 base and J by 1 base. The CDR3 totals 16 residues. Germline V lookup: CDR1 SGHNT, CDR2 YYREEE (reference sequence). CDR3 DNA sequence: TGTGCCAGCAGCTTGCCGGGCGGGAGTAATTCCTACGAGCAGTACTTC. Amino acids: CASSLPGGSNSYEQYF. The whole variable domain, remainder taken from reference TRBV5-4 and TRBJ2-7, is ETGVTQSPTHLIKTRGQQVTLRCSSQSGHNTVSWYQQALGQGPQFIFQYYREEENGRGNFPPRFSGLQFPNYSSELNVNALELDDSALYLCASSLPGGSNSYEQYFGPGTRLTVT.

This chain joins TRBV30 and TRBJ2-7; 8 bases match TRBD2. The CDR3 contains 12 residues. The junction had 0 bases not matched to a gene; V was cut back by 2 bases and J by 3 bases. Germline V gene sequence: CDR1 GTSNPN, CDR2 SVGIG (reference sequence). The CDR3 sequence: CAWSSGSYEQYF. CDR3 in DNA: TGTGCCTGGAGTAGCGGGAGCTACGAGCAGTACTTC. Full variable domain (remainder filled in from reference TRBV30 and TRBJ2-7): SQTIHQWPATLVQPVGSPLSLECTVEGTSNPNLYWYRQAAGRGLQLLFYSVGIGQISSEVPQNLSASRPQDRQFILSSKKLLLSDSGFYLCAWSSGSYEQYFGPGTRLTVT.

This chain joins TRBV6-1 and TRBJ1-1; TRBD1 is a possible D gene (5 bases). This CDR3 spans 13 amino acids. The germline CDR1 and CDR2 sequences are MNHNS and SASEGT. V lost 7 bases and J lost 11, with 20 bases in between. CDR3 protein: CASKRELVGEAFF. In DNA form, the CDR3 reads TGTGCCAGCAAGAGGGAGTTAGTGGGGGAGGCTTTCTTT.

The CDR3 loop reads CASTLGGRETQYF. The CDR3, as DNA: TGTGCCAGCACCTTGGGGGGTAGAGAGACCCAGTACTTC. The chain joins TRBV12-3 or TRBV12-4 to TRBJ2-5, with D possibly matching TRBD2 (6 bases). This CDR3 comprises 13 residues. Deletions cut 7 bases from V and 4 bases from J, with 13 bases between.

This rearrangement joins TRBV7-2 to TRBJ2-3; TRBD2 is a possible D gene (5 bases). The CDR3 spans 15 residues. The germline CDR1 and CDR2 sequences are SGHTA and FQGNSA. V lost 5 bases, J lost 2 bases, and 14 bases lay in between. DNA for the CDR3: TGTGCCAGCAGCGCACTAGTATCGGTCACAGATACGCAGTATTTT. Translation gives CASSALVSVTDTQYF.

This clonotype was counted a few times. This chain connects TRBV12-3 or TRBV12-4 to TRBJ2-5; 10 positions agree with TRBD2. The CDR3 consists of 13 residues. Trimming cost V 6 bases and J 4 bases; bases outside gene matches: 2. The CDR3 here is CASRPSGRETQYF. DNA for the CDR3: TGTGCCAGCAGACCTAGCGGGAGAGAGACCCAGTACTTC.

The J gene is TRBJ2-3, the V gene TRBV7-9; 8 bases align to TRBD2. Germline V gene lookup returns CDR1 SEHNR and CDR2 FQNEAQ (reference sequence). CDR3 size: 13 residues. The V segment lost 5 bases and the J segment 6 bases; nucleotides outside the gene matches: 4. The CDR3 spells CASSISGKDTQYF. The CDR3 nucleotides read TGTGCCAGCAGCATTAGCGGGAAGGATACGCAGTATTTT.

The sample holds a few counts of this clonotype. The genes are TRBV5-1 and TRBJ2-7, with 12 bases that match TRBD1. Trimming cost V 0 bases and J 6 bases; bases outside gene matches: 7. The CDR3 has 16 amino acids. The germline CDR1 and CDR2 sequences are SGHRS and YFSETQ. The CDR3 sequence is CASSLGPGQGAGEQYF. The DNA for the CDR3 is TGCGCCAGCAGCTTGGGACCGGGACAGGGGGCAGGCGAGCAGTACTTC.

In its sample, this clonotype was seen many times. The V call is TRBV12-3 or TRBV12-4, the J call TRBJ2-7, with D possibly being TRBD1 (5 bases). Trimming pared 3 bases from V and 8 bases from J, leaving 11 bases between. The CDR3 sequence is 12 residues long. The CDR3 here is CASSFRQNKQYF. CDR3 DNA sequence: TGTGCCAGCAGTTTCCGACAGAATAAGCAGTACTTC.

This CDR3 is CASSKEGPGPEQYF. The CDR3 nucleotides are TGTGCCAGCAGCAAAGAGGGGCCAGGGCCCGAGCAGTACTTC. The chain carries TRBV21-1 and TRBJ2-7; TRBD1 is taken as the D call from the table, unchecked against the DNA. TRBV21-1 corresponds to a pseudogene. The CDR3 has 14 residues.